This T cell receptor (beta chain) was identified during a study of regulatory T cells in long-lasting Graves disease. For the study at large: Graves' patients, diagnosed recently, had received antithyroid drugs under 3 months.

Ten or more counts support this clonotype. Antigen unknown. Arm-PCR of CDR3 regions and iRepertoire HTBI primers were the basis on which TCR beta libraries were built. In the authors' methods: Throughout the samples, researchers identified some 62 TRBV and approximately 15 TRBJ segments. One entry per CDR3 protein results from TCRdb running MiXCR on the multiplex PCR reads. It is TCRdb's table, rather than the study itself, that gives the V and J calls and clone size. The data show approximately 250,000 distinct CDR3 sequences, with roughly 18% seen just once and around 20% held by the top ten. Trimming took 6 bases from V and 2 from J, leaving 16 bases between them. From germline, CDR1 is MDHEN and CDR2 SYDVKM. This CDR3 spans 15 amino acids. The study's findings and limits: When disease was persistent, TRBV28, TRBJ1-2 and TRBJ2-5 were the favored segments.

Time point here: newly diagnosed GD, antithyroid drugs for less than 3 months. Researchers made the TCR library from RNA that was extracted from PBMCs. The source of this sequence is a female donor with Graves disease. Source: peripheral blood mononuclear cells (PBMCs), taken at new diagnosis, from a patient treated with antithyroid drugs. The V gene is TRBV28, the J gene TRBJ2-5; D remains ambiguous. CDR3 loop: CASRPIGVVQETQYF. Written as DNA, the CDR3 is TGTGCCAGCAGGCCTATTGGGGTAGTACAAGAGACCCAGTACTTC.